Below, 18 T cell receptor beta chains from the same sample are listed, as sequenced in a study of control samples from healthy donors and cancer patients. Here immunoSEQ multiplex PCR was the method, and the copy in TCRdb shows in-frame clones only, minus some. Among more than 95,000 clones listed, more than 75% were seen once. The sample was blood. The receptors originated from a man between 60 and 75 years old in good health.

This clone appeared a single time. The V and J genes are TRBV4-3 and TRBJ2-7, with TRBD1 matching over 10 bases. Germline loops: CDR1 LGHNA, CDR2 YSLEER. After removal of 5 bases from V and 5 bases from J, the junction contained 6 bases not matched to a gene. The CDR3 extends over 14 amino acids. CDR3 nucleotide sequence: TGCGCCAGCAGCTATGCGGGACAGGGGAACGAGCAGTACTTC. It translates to CASSYAGQGNEQYF.

This clone appeared a single time. V is TRBV3-1 (or the pseudogene TRBV3-2) and J is TRBJ1-6; 7 nucleotides align to TRBD1. The germline gives CDR1 LGHDT, CDR2 YNNKEL (reference sequence). The V gene end was trimmed by 4 bases and the J gene end by 6 bases; junction bases not matched to a gene: 9. The CDR3 extends over 16 amino acids. CDR3 in amino acids: CASSPHGQGGNSPLHF. In DNA form, the CDR3 reads TGTGCCAGCAGCCCTCATGGGCAGGGGGGTAATTCACCCCTCCACTTT.

The V gene is TRBV6-4, the J gene TRBJ1-4; D gene uncertain. Trimming removed 0 bases at V and 7 bases at J, with 9 bases between. The CDR3 length is 14 residues. Looked up from germline, CDR1 is MRHNA and CDR2 is SNTAGT. The CDR3 coding sequence is TGTGCCAGCAGTGACTCGAGGTCCTCTGAAAAACTGTTTTTT. It codes for CASSDSRSSEKLFF.

V gene TRBV4-2 combines with J gene TRBJ1-4; perhaps TRBD1 as D (5 bases). V lost 1 base and J lost 8, with 14 bases in between. Germline CDR1 LGHNA, CDR2 YNFKEQ. This CDR3 is 15 amino acids long. CDR3 nucleotides: TGTGCCAGCAGCCAAGGGGGGACCCTAGGGGAAAAACTGTTTTTT. Its protein product is CASSQGGTLGEKLFF.

The V call is TRBV11-2, the J call TRBJ2-7; 8 bases match TRBD1. CDR1 and CDR2 (germline): SGHAT, FQNNGV. CDR3 length: 16 residues. V dropped 2 bases and J dropped 4; count of bases not matched to a gene: 10. The CDR3 DNA sequence: TGTGCCAGCAGCTTATCATCTCAGGGGGCGACGTACGAGCAGTACTTC. Protein product: CASSLSSQGATYEQYF.

V gene TRBV4-2 combines with J gene TRBJ1-3; D not resolved. Germline V lookup: CDR1 LGHNA, CDR2 YNFKEQ. The V and J ends lost 0 bases and 0 bases respectively, with 12 bases between them. The CDR3 runs to 17 residues. The CDR3 DNA reads as TGTGCCAGCAGCCAAGATACGGGGAGGCCCTCTGGAAACACCATATATTTT. Protein: CASSQDTGRPSGNTIYF.

The chain joins TRBV5-4 to TRBJ1-1; no reliable D call. Per germline, CDR1 SGHNT and CDR2 YYREEE (reference sequence). V lost 6 bases to trimming and J lost 1 base, with 13 bases between them. The CDR3 consists of 14 residues. CDR3 residues: CASNYFGRNTEAFF. The CDR3 nucleotides are TGTGCCAGCAATTACTTCGGCCGGAACACTGAAGCTTTCTTT.

This chain uses TRBV28 with TRBJ1-2; no definite D call. CDR3 length: 12 amino acids. Germline CDR1 MDHEN, CDR2 SYDVKM. Trimming stripped 5 bases from V and 5 bases from J, with 9 bases between. CDR3 amino acids: CASSITIYGYTF. The CDR3 DNA reads as TGTGCCAGCAGTATCACAATATATGGCTACACCTTC.

This rearrangement joins TRBV28 to TRBJ2-3; D tentatively reads TRBD1 or TRBD2 (5 bases each). Germline V lookup: CDR1 MDHEN, CDR2 SYDVKM. Trimming took off 5 bases at V and 3 bases at J, with 9 bases between the two ends. The CDR3 runs to 13 residues. The CDR3 DNA reads as TGTGCCAGCAGTACGGGGCCGACAGATACGCAGTATTTT. Translated: CASSTGPTDTQYF.

V gene TRBV12-3 or TRBV12-4 combines with J gene TRBJ1-2; unclear D gene. CDR3 length equals 13 residues. V was shortened by 2 bases and J by 6 bases, with 10 bases between the two germline ends. The CDR3 reads CASSLLGVDGYTF. In DNA, the CDR3 is TGTGCCAGCAGTTTATTGGGTGTGGATGGCTACACCTTC.

The chain links TRBV11-2 to TRBJ1-1, with TRBD1 identical over 9 bases. This CDR3 is built from 16 residues. Unmatched junction bases numbered 9, after V lost 3 bases and J lost 4 bases. The germline V gene encodes CDR1 SGHAT and CDR2 FQNNGV. CDR3 residues: CASSFLQGAGITEAFF. The CDR3 DNA reads as TGTGCCAGCAGCTTTTTACAGGGGGCCGGTATCACTGAAGCTTTCTTT. The full variable domain, its missing parts supplied by reference TRBV11-2 and TRBJ1-1, is EAGVAQSPRYKIIEKRQSVAFWCNPISGHATLYWYQQILGQGPKLLIQFQNNGVVDDSQLPKDRFSAERLKGVDSTLKIQPAKLEDSAVYLCASSFLQGAGITEAFFGQGTRLTVV.

The V and J genes are TRBV19 and TRBJ2-7; 10 bases align to TRBD2. This CDR3 is built from 16 residues. The germline gives CDR1 LNHDA, CDR2 SQIVND (reference sequence). After removal of 3 bases from V and 1 base from J, the junction contained 6 bases not matched to a gene. The CDR3 DNA sequence: TGTGCCAGTAGTATTTTCCTAGCGGGGGTTTCCTACGAGCAGTACTTC. Translating it yields CASSIFLAGVSYEQYF.

The CDR3 protein is CASSLPGSYGYTF. CDR3 in DNA: TGTGCCAGCAGCTTGCCCGGGTCCTATGGCTACACCTTC. V usage is TRBV5-5 and J usage is TRBJ1-2; D is uncertain. Germline V gene data show CDR1 as SGHKS and CDR2 as YYEKEE (reference sequence). The CDR3 spans 13 residues. V was clipped by 1 base and J by 4 bases, with 8 bases between them.

The V and J genes are TRBV28 and TRBJ2-2; D is tentatively TRBD1 or TRBD2 (6 bases each). Per germline, CDR1 MDHEN and CDR2 SYDVKM. V gave up 7 bases and J gave up 5 bases, with 14 bases separating them. This CDR3 contains 14 residues. CDR3 nucleotides: TGTGCCAGCATTAGGGGGGCCGAGACCGGGGAGCTGTTTTTT. It codes for CASIRGAETGELFF.

The J gene is TRBJ2-5, the V gene TRBV5-1; 7 bases map to TRBD2. Germline trimming cut 0 bases from V and 5 bases from J; bases unmatched to any gene: 13. The CDR3 has 17 amino acids. Germline CDR1 is SGHRS and CDR2 is YFSETQ. This CDR3 is CASSLVLAVPSQETQYF. The CDR3 nucleotides read TGCGCCAGCAGCTTGGTTCTAGCGGTTCCGTCGCAGGAGACCCAGTACTTC.

Only one count was recorded for this clone. The rearrangement links TRBV2 to TRBJ2-3; 11 bases map to TRBD2. This CDR3 has 16 amino acids. The germline V gene encodes CDR1 SNHLY and CDR2 FYNNEI. After removal of 3 bases from V and 4 bases from J, the junction contained 6 bases not matched to a gene. CDR3 sequence (DNA): TGTGCCAGCAGTGATGGTAGCGGGGGGGCGGCAGATACGCAGTATTTT. As protein: CASSDGSGGAADTQYF.

The chain links TRBV7-9 to TRBJ2-7; a weak D match, TRBD1 (5 bases). V dropped 5 bases and J dropped 2 bases, with 10 bases sitting between them. Germline V gene sequence: CDR1 SEHNR, CDR2 FQNEAQ (reference sequence). This CDR3 has 13 amino acids. The chain's CDR3 is CASSPAGPYEQYF. The CDR3 coding sequence is TGTGCCAGCAGCCCGGCAGGGCCCTACGAGCAGTACTTC.

The CDR3: CATSDPQGSSYNEQFF. The CDR3 DNA reads as TGTGCCACCAGTGATCCACAGGGGAGCTCCTACAATGAGCAGTTCTTC. The rearrangement joins TRBV24-1 to TRBJ2-1; 7 bases line up with TRBD1. The CDR3 runs to 16 residues. Germline assignment: CDR1 KGHDR and CDR2 SFDVKD. V lost 3 bases to trimming and J lost 0 bases; unmatched junction nucleotides: 4.